This T cell receptor beta chain was recorded in a study of tumor T cells in aggressive B-cell lymphoma. The CDR3 is made up of 13 amino acids. CDR1 is SGHNT, CDR2 YYREEE, per germline (reference sequence). Unmatched junction bases numbered 4, after V lost 0 bases and J lost 11 bases. Produced via immunoSEQ multiplex PCR; TCRdb's table is partial and in-frame only. The table lists about 2,400 clones, 82% of them singletons. This TCR came from an adult with diffuse large B cell lymphoma. Sequencing input: tumor tissue. This chain connects TRBV5-4 to TRBJ2-1; 8 bases match TRBD2. CDR3 sequence (DNA): TGTGCCAGCAGCTTGGCGAGCGGGGGCCAGCAGTTCTTC. This encodes CASSLASGGQQFF.